This TCR beta chain stems from a study of blood T cell repertoires in COVID-19. Turning to the study itself: Whether acute or convalescent, the COVID-19 samples came from the United States, Italy and Spain. The cDNA or gDNA used as material had been derived from T cells, B-cell-depleted T cells, or PBMCs.

This clone has at least ten counts. CDR3 length equals 15 residues. The germline V gene encodes CDR1 SGDLS and CDR2 YYNGEE. V shed 0 bases and J 2 bases; nucleotides not matched to a gene: 4. Original analysis: Using reference gene primer amplification, nucleated cell counts were estimated. The data were produced by immunoSEQ multiplex PCR, yet TCRdb's version contains in-frame clones alone and is incomplete. The D gene and trimming were derived from the DNA, and the V and J assignments and clone size from that table. Altogether around 250,000 clones are present, about 83% being singletons, with the ten largest covering roughly 2%.

Material: peripheral blood. The rearrangement joins TRBV9 to TRBJ2-5, with TRBD2 matching 7 bases. The sequence derives from a man aged 25 to 40 who had recovered from COVID-19. The CDR3 loop reads CASSVAVGLQETQYF. CDR3 in DNA: TGTGCCAGCAGCGTAGCTGTGGGACTACAAGAGACCCAGTACTTC.